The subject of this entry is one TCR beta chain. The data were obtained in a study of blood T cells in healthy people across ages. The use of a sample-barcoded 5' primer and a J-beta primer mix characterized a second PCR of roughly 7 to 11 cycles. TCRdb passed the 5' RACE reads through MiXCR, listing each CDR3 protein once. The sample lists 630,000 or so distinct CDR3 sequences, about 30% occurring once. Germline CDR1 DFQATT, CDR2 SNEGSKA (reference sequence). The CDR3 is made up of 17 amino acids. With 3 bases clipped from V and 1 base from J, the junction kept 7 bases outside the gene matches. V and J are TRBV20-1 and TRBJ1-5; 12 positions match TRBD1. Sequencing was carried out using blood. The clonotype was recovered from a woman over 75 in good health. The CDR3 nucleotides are TGCAGTGCTAGTCGGGACAGGGGGCGAAAAAGCAATCAGCCCCAGCATTTT. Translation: CSASRDRGRKSNQPQHF.